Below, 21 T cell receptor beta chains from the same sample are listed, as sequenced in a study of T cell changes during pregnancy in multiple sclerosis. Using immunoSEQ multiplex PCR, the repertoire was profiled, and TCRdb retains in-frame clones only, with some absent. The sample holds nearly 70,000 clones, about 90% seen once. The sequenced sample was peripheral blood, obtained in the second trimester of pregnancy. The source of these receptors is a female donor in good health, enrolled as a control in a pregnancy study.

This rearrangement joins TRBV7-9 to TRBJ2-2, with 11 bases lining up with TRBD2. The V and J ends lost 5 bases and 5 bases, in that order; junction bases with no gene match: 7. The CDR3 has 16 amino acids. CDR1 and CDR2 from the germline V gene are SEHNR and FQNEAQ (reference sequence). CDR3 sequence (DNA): TGTGCCAGCAGCCCTACTAGCGGGAGTTTAACCGGGGAGCTGTTTTTT. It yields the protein CASSPTSGSLTGELFF.

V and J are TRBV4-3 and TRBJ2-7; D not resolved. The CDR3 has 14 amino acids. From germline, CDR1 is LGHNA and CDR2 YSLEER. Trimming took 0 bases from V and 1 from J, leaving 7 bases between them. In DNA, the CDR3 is TGCGCCAGCAGCCAAGATGAGACTTCCTACGAGCAGTACTTC. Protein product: CASSQDETSYEQYF.

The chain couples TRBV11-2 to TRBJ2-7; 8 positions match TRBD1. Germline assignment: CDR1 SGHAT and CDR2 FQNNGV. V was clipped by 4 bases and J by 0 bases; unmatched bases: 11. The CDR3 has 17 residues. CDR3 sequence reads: CASSYGGTGLHSYEQYF. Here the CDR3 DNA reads TGTGCCAGCAGCTACGGTGGGACAGGTCTACACTCCTACGAGCAGTACTTC.

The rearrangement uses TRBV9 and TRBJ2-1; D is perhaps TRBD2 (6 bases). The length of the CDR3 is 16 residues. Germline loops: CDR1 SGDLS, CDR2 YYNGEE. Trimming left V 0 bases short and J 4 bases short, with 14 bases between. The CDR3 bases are TGTGCCAGCAGCGTAGGAGGAAGCGGGCCGTACAATGAGCAGTTCTTC. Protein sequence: CASSVGGSGPYNEQFF.

For the CDR3, the DNA is TGTGCCAGCAGTGCAGCGCCTCTAGCGGGGGACTACAATGAGCAGTTCTTC. It specifies CASSAAPLAGDYNEQFF. The chain uses TRBV25-1 and TRBJ2-1; 10 bases are shared with TRBD2. Per the germline V gene, CDR1 is MGHDK and CDR2 is SYGVNS. Trimming removed 4 bases from V and 3 bases from J; junction bases left unmatched: 9. CDR3 length: 17 residues.

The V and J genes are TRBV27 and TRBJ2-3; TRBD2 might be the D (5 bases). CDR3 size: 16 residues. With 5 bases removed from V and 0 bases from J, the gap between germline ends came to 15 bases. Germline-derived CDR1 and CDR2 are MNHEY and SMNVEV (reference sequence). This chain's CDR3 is CASSVQSLASTDTQYF. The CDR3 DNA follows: TGTGCCAGCAGTGTACAGAGCCTAGCTAGCACAGATACGCAGTATTTT.

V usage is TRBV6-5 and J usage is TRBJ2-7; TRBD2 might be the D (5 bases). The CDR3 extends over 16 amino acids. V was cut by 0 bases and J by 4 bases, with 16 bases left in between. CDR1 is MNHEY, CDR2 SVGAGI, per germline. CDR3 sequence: CASSYSPIGLAYEQYF. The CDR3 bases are TGTGCCAGCAGTTACTCGCCGATAGGCCTAGCATACGAGCAGTACTTC.

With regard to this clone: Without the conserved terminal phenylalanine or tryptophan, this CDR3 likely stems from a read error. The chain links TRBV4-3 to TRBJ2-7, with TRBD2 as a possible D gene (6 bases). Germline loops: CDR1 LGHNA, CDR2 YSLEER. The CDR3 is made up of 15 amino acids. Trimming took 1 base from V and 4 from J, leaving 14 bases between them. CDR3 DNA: TGCGCCAGCAGCCAAGCCCCCGGGAGTGGGTACGAGCAGTACCTC. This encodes CASSQAPGSGYEQYL.

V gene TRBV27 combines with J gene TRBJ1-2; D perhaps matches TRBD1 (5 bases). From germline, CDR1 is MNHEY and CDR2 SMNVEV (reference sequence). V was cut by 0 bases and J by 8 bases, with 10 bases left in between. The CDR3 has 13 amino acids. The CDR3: CASSLSARAGYTF. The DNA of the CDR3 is TGTGCCAGCAGTTTATCGGCCAGGGCCGGCTACACCTTC.

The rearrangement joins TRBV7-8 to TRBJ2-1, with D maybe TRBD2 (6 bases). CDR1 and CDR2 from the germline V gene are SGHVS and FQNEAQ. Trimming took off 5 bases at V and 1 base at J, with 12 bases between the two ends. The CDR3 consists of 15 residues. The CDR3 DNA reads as TGTGCCAGCAGCCCCCGTGCGGGGTCCTACAATGAGCAGTTCTTC. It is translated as CASSPRAGSYNEQFF.

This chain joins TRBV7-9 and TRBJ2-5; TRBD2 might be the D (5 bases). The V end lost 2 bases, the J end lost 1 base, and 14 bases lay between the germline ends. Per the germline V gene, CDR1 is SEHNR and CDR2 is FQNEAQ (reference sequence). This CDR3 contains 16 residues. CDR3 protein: CASSLSGRSVQETQYF. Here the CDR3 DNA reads TGTGCCAGCAGCTTATCAGGCCGTAGCGTCCAAGAGACCCAGTACTTC.

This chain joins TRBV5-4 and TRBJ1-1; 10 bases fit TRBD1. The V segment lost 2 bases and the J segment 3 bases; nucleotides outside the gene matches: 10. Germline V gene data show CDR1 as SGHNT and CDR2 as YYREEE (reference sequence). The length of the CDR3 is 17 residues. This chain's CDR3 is CASSLRLDRGHYTEAFF. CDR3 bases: TGTGCCAGCAGCTTAAGACTTGACAGGGGGCACTACACTGAAGCTTTCTTT.

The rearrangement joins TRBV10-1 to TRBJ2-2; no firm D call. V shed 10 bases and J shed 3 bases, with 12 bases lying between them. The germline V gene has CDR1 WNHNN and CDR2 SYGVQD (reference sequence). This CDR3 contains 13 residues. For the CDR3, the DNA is TGCGCCACCAGAGGAACAGACACCGGGGAGCTGTTTTTT. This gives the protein CATRGTDTGELFF.

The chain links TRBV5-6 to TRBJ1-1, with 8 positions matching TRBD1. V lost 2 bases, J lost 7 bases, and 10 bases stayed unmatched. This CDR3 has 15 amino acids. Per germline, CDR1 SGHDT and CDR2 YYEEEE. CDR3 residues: CASSLLPGGAGEAFF. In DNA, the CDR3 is TGTGCCAGCAGCTTACTCCCAGGGGGCGCCGGTGAAGCTTTCTTT.

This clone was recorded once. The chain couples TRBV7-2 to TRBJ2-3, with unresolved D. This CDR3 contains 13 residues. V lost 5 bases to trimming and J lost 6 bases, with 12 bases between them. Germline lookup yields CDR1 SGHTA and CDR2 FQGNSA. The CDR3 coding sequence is TGTGCCAGCAGCGGTTTAACCGGGGATACGCAGTATTTT. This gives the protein CASSGLTGDTQYF.

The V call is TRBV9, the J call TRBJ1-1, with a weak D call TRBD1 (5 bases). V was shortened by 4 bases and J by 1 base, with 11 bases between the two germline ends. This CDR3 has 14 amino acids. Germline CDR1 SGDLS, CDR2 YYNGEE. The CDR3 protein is CASSPGTGNTEAFF. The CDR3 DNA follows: TGTGCCAGCAGCCCCGGAACAGGGAACACTGAAGCTTTCTTT.

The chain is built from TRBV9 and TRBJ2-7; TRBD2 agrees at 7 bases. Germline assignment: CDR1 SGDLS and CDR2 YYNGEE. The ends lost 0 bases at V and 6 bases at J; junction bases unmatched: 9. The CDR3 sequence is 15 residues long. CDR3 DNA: TGTGCCAGCAGCGTAGGCCCAGCGGGGTTGGTCGAGCAGTACTTC. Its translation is CASSVGPAGLVEQYF. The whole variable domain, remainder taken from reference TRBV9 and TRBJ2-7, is DSGVTQTPKHLITATGQRVTLRCSPRSGDLSVYWYQQSLDQGLQFLIQYYNGEERAKGNILERFSAQQFPDLHSELNLSSLELGDSALYFCASSVGPAGLVEQYFGPGTRLTVT.

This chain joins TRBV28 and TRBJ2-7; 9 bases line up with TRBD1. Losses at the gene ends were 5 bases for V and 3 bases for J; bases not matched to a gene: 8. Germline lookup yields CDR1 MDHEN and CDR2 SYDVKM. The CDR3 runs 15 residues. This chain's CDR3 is CASSPRQGGYYEQYF. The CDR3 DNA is TGTGCCAGCAGTCCACGACAGGGGGGGTACTACGAGCAGTACTTC. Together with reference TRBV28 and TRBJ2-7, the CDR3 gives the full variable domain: DVKVTQSSRYLVKRTGEKVFLECVQDMDHENMFWYRQDPGLGLRLIYFSYDVKMKEKGDIPEGYSVSREKKERFSLILESASTNQTSMYLCASSPRQGGYYEQYFGPGTRLTVT.

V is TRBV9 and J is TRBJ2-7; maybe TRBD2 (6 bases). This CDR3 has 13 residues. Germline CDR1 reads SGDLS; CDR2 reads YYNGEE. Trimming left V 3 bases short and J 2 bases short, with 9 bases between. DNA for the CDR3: TGTGCCAGCAGCGAGGGAGGAGCCTACGAGCAGTACTTC. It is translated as CASSEGGAYEQYF.

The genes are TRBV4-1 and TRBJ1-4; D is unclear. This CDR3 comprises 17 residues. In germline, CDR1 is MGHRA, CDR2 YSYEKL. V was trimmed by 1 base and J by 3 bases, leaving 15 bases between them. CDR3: CASSQGWQYRANEKLFF. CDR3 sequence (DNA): TGCGCCAGCAGCCAAGGATGGCAATACAGAGCTAATGAAAAACTGTTTTTT.

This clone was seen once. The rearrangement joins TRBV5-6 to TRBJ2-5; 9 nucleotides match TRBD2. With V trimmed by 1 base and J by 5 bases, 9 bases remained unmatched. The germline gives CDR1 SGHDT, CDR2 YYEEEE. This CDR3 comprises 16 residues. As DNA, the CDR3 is TGTGCCAGCAGCTTGAGGCAGCGGGGGGCCCGGGAGACCCAGTACTTC. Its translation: CASSLRQRGARETQYF.